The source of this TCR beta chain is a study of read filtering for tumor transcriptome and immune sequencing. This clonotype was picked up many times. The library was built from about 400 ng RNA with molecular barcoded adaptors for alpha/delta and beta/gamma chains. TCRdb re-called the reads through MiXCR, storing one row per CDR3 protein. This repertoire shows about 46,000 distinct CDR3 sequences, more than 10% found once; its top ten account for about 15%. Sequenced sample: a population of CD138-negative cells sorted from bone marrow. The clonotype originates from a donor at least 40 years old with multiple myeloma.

CDR3 amino acids: CASSPDRQNTEAFF. The CDR3 bases are TGTGCCAGCTCACCTGACAGACAAAACACTGAAGCTTTCTTT. The V gene is TRBV18, the J gene TRBJ1-1; tentative D call: TRBD1 (5 bases). This CDR3 region has 14 residues. Germline lookup yields CDR1 KGHSH and CDR2 LQKENI. V shed 3 bases and J shed 2 bases, with 10 bases lying between them.